This passage covers 8 T cell receptor beta chains from one sample sequenced in a study of OX40 agonist ivuxolimab in advanced cancers. Generated by immunoSEQ multiplex PCR, the TCRdb table keeps only in-frame clones and is missing some. The sample shows tens of thousands of clones, 81% of them seen only once. This specimen consisted of CD4+ or CD8+ T cells sorted from blood, obtained in a trial of the OX40 agonist ivuxolimab. The receptors originated from an adult with an advanced solid tumor such as melanoma, head and neck, liver or kidney cancer.

The chain has TRBV4-2 and TRBJ2-2; a possible D gene is TRBD1 (5 bases). V shed 5 bases and J shed 6 bases, with 10 bases lying between them. Germline CDR1 LGHNA, CDR2 YNFKEQ. There are 13 residues in the CDR3. This CDR3 reads CASSSHRSGELFF. CDR3 nucleotide sequence: TGTGCCAGCAGCTCACACAGGTCCGGGGAGCTGTTTTTT.

As to this clone: The same CDR3 also results from other DNA sequences found in this sample. The chain employs TRBV9 and TRBJ1-4, with a tentative D call TRBD1 (5 bases). Looked up from germline, CDR1 is SGDLS and CDR2 is YYNGEE. V was shortened by 5 bases and J by 6 bases, with 14 bases between the two germline ends. The CDR3 spans 14 residues. Here the CDR3 DNA reads TGTGCCAGCAGTCCGAGGCTGGGGCATGAAAAACTGTTTTTT. Protein: CASSPRLGHEKLFF.

Notes on this clone: It is likely a read error: a sequence one base away is far more abundant. CDR3 region: CASSQDHGATITDTQYF. The CDR3 DNA sequence: TGCGCCAGCAGCCAGGATCACGGGGCGACCATCACAGATACGCAGTATTTT. This rearrangement joins TRBV4-1 to TRBJ2-3; possibly TRBD1 or TRBD2 for D (5 bases each). Germline V gene sequence: CDR1 MGHRA, CDR2 YSYEKL. CDR3 length equals 17 residues. V lost 3 bases to trimming and J lost 2 bases, with 18 bases between them.

This clone was observed a few times. The rearrangement uses TRBV7-2 and TRBJ2-7; D unclear. The CDR3 consists of 15 residues. Germline values: CDR1 SGHTA, CDR2 FQGNSA. Between the trimmed V and J ends, which lost 5 bases and 6 bases, there was a span of 20 bases. The CDR3 DNA follows: TGTGCCAGCAGCACCTGGGATGGCGGTCTCCCCGAGCAGTACTTC. The encoded protein is CASSTWDGGLPEQYF.

The chain is built from TRBV5-1 and TRBJ1-1, with D unclear. The germline V and J ends were trimmed by 6 bases and 0 bases, with 9 bases remaining between them. CDR3 length: 13 amino acids. Germline CDR1 SGHRS, CDR2 YFSETQ. The CDR3 region is CASMSDLNTEAFF. In DNA form, the CDR3 reads TGCGCCAGCATGTCCGACCTGAACACTGAAGCTTTCTTT.

In this sample, this clone turned up once. The rearrangement links TRBV7-2 to TRBJ2-7; 8 bases are a match to TRBD2. This CDR3 is 14 amino acids long. Germline CDR1 is SGHTA and CDR2 is FQGNSA. Losses at the gene ends were 2 bases for V and 3 bases for J; bases not matched to a gene: 3. The chain's CDR3 is CASSLQRENYEQYF. The CDR3 nucleotides read TGTGCCAGCAGCTTACAGCGGGAGAACTACGAGCAGTACTTC.

The chain carries TRBV4-1 and TRBJ1-3; 11 bases match TRBD1. The length of the CDR3 is 15 residues. Germline V gene data show CDR1 as MGHRA and CDR2 as YSYEKL. J gave up 8 bases and V 4 bases, and 7 bases lay outside the gene matches. The CDR3 sequence is CASSPPGQGVYTIYF. The CDR3 DNA is TGCGCCAGCAGCCCCCCGGGACAGGGGGTGTACACCATATATTTT.

This clone appeared once. The genes are TRBV10-3 and TRBJ1-1; D unclear. Germline loops: CDR1 ENHRY, CDR2 SYGVKD. V was cut by 0 bases and J by 3 bases, with 8 bases left in between. This CDR3 region has 14 residues. CDR3: CAISESGVDTEAFF. The CDR3 DNA follows: TGTGCCATCAGTGAGTCCGGGGTGGACACTGAAGCTTTCTTT.